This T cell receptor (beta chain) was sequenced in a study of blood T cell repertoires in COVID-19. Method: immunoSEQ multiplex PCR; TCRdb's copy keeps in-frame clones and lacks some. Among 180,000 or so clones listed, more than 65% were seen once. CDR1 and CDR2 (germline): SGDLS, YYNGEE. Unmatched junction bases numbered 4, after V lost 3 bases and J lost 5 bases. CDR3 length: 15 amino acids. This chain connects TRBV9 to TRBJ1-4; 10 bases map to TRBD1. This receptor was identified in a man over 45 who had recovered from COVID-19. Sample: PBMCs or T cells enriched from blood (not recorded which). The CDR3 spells CASSADRGRNEKLFF. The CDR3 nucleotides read TGTGCCAGCAGCGCGGACAGGGGGAGGAATGAAAAACTGTTTTTT.